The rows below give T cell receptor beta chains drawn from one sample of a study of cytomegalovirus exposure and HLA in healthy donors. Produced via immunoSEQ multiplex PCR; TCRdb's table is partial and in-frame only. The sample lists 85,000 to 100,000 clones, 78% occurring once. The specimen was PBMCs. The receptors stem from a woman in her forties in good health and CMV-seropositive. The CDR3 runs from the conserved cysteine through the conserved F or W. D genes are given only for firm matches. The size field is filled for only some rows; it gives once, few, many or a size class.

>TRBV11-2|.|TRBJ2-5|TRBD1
CASSFSGTAQETQYF
TGTGCCAGCAGCTTTTCCGGGACAGCTCAAGAGACCCAGTACTTC
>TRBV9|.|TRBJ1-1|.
CASSAMGHSGTEAFF
TGTGCCAGCAGCGCTATGGGACATTCGGGCACTGAAGCTTTCTTT
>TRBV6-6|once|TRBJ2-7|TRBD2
CASSNGLAASYEQYF
TGTGCCAGCAGTAACGGACTAGCGGCCTCCTACGAGCAGTACTTC
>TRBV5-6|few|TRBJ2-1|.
CASSLFDGDYNEQFF
TGTGCCAGCAGCTTGTTTGACGGGGACTACAATGAGCAGTTCTTC
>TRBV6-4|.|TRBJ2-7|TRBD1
CASPPGQGGYEQYF
TGTGCCAGCCCTCCTGGACAGGGGGGCTACGAGCAGTACTTC
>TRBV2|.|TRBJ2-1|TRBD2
CASSEPRGSGTPSYNEQFF
TGTGCCAGCAGTGAACCCCGGGGTAGCGGGACACCCTCCTACAATGAGCAGTTCTTC
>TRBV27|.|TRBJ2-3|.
CASSPRTTAVYTQYF
TGTGCCAGCAGCCCCCGGACTACGGCGGTTTATACGCAGTATTTT
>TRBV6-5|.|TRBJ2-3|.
CASSPPGSRDTQYF
TGTGCCAGCAGTCCCCCCGGGTCAAGAGATACGCAGTATTTT
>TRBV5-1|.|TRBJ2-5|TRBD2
CASSLMGTSGYQETQYF
TGCGCCAGCAGCTTGATGGGAACTAGCGGGTACCAAGAGACCCAGTACTTC
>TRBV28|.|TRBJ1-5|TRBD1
CASSLSGTGSLQPQHF
TGTGCCAGCAGTCTCTCCGGGACAGGGTCTTTGCAGCCCCAGCATTTT
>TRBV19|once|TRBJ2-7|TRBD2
CASSMGTSGRAYEQYF
TGTGCCAGTAGTATGGGGACTAGCGGGAGGGCCTACGAGCAGTACTTC
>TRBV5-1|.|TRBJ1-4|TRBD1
CASSLATGAEKLFF
TGCGCCAGCAGCTTGGCTACAGGGGCGGAAAAACTGTTTTTT
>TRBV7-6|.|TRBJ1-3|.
CASSQGRDGSGNTIYF
TGTGCCAGCAGCCAAGGTCGGGATGGATCTGGAAACACCATATATTTT
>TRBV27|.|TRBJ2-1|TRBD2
CASRGPGLAGVGQFF
TGTGCCAGCAGAGGACCGGGACTAGCGGGAGTCGGTCAGTTCTTC
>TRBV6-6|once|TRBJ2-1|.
CASANSEALGNEQFF
TGTGCCAGCGCGAATAGCGAGGCCCTGGGGAATGAGCAGTTCTTC
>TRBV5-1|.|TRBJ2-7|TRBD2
CASSGSSGSYEQYF
TGCGCCAGCAGTGGGTCTAGCGGTTCATACGAGCAGTACTTC
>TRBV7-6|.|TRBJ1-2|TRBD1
CASSLGTGFDGYTF
TGTGCCAGCAGCTTAGGGACAGGGTTTGATGGCTACACCTTC
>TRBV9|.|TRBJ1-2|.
CASSVGDFPVNYGYTF
TGTGCCAGCAGCGTAGGCGACTTCCCTGTCAACTATGGCTACACCTTC
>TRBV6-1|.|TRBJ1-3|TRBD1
CASSEPRGLVNTIYF
TGTGCCAGCAGTGAACCCAGGGGGCTAGTAAACACCATATATTTT
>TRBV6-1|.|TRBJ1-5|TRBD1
CASSATPQGEQPQHF
TGTGCCAGCTCGGCCACCCCGCAGGGGGAACAGCCCCAGCATTTT
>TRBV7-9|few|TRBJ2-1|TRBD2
CASSLALAGDNEQFF
TGTGCCAGCAGCTTAGCTCTAGCGGGGGATAATGAGCAGTTCTTC
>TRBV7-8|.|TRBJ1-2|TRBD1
CASGRDRTINYGYTF
TGTGCCAGCGGGCGGGACAGAACAATTAACTATGGCTACACCTTC
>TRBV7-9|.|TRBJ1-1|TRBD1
CASSLRAGTGLNTEAFF
TGTGCCAGCAGCTTAAGGGCGGGGACAGGTCTCAACACTGAAGCTTTCTTT
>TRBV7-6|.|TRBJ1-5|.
CASSLGTNSNQPQHF
TGTGCCAGCAGCCTCGGGACAAATAGCAATCAGCCCCAGCATTTT
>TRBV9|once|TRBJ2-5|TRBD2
CASSSRGRALETQYF
TGTGCCAGCAGCAGTAGAGGGAGGGCCTTGGAGACCCAGTACTTC
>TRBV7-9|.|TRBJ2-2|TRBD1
CASTTRGDRNTGELFF
TGTGCCAGCACCACAAGAGGGGACAGAAACACCGGGGAGCTGTTTTTT
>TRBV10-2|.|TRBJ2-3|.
CASSGAGVGTDTQYF
TGCGCCAGCAGTGGGGCAGGTGTGGGCACAGATACGCAGTATTTT
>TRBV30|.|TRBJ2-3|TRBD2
CAWSRTSGRSGSTDTQYF
TGTGCCTGGAGTAGGACTAGCGGGAGAAGTGGAAGCACAGATACGCAGTATTTT
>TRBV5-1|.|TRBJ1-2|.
CASSDTGGGDYGYTF
TGCGCCAGCAGCGACACGGGAGGAGGGGACTATGGCTACACCTTC
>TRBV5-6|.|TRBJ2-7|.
CASSLDRDYEQYF
TGTGCCAGCAGCTTGGACAGGGACTACGAGCAGTACTTC
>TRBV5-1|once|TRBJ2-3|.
CASSLQNFKTDTQYF
TGCGCCAGCAGCTTACAGAATTTTAAAACAGATACGCAGTATTTT
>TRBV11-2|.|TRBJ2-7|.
CASSLHYEQYF
TGTGCCAGCAGCTTACACTACGAGCAGTACTTC
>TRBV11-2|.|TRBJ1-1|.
CASSLVEGAEAFF
TGTGCCAGCAGCTTAGTCGAGGGGGCTGAAGCTTTCTTT
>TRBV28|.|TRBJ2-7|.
CASSRGGGYEQYF
TGTGCCAGCTCGCGGGGAGGGGGGTACGAGCAGTACTTC
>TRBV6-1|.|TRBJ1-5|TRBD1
CASSTYRGGPQHF
TGTGCCAGCAGTACCTACAGGGGAGGTCCCCAGCATTTT
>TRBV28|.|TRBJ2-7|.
CASAASAGFYEQYF
TGTGCCAGCGCTGCCTCCGCGGGATTCTACGAGCAGTACTTC
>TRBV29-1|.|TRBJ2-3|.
CSAGVSTDTQYF
TGCAGCGCAGGCGTTAGCACAGATACGCAGTATTTT
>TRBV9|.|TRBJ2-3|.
CASSVTGMFTDTQYF
TGTGCCAGCAGCGTAACCGGGATGTTCACAGATACGCAGTATTTT
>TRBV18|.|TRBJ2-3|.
CASSGEDLSTDTQYF
TGTGCCAGCTCGGGAGAAGACCTTAGCACAGATACGCAGTATTTT
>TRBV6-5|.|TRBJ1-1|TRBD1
CASSGGQGSEAFF
TGTGCCAGCAGTGGGGGACAGGGTTCTGAAGCTTTCTTT
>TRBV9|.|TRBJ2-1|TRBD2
CASSVVGLAGETLRDNEQFF
TGTGCCAGCAGCGTAGTGGGACTAGCGGGAGAAACGTTGAGGGACAATGAGCAGTTCTTC
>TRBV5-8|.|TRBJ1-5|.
CASRIGGSNQPQHF
TGTGCCAGCAGGATCGGCGGTAGCAATCAGCCCCAGCATTTT
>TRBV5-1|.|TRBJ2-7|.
CASSLDGHEQYF
TGCGCCAGCAGCTTGGATGGCCACGAGCAGTACTTC
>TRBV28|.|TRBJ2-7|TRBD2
CASRGPGLAGAKQYF
TGTGCCAGCAGGGGACCGGGACTAGCGGGAGCCAAGCAGTACTTC
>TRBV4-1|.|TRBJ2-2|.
CASSQLLGLNTGELFF
TGCGCCAGCAGCCAACTTCTTGGACTGAACACCGGGGAGCTGTTTTTT
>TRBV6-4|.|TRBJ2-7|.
CASILRRDGSSYEQYF
TGTGCCAGCATTTTAAGGCGGGACGGGAGCTCCTACGAGCAGTACTTC